The 31 T cell receptor beta chains presented below share a single source sample, sequenced in a study of immune heterogeneity within non-small cell lung tumors. Genomic DNA from bulk tumor acted as the template, and 600 ng was loaded per sample. Surgical sampling yielded several biopsies per primary tumor (spaced far apart). Curative surgical treatment was performed in patients who had newly diagnosed, untreated non-small cell lung cancer. Multiplex PCR employing 32 V and 13 J primers generated amplicons of the TCR beta CDR3. TCRdb ran MiXCR on the multiplex PCR reads and lists one entry per CDR3 protein. The data show 14,000 to 15,000 distinct CDR3 sequences, with roughly 29% seen just once and 5.2% held by the top ten. The material sequenced was lung tumor tissue. The receptors derive from a man aged 35 to 55 with non-small cell lung cancer.

This clonotype came up once. A read error is possible here, since a much larger clone lies one base away. This chain joins TRBV7-9 and TRBJ1-1; 8 positions match TRBD1. Germline V gives CDR1 SEHNR, CDR2 FQNEAQ (reference sequence). J gave up 0 bases and V 5 bases, and 8 bases lay outside the gene matches. This CDR3 comprises 16 residues. The CDR3 sequence: CASSPITGGMNTEAFF. CDR3 DNA: TGTGCCAGCAGCCCCATCACAGGGGGGATGAACACTGAAGCTTTCTTT.

About this clonotype itself: Since no conserved phenylalanine or tryptophan closes the CDR3, a read error is the likely cause. The chain joins TRBV6-1 to TRBJ2-1; 13 positions agree with TRBD2. Per the germline V gene, CDR1 is MNHNS and CDR2 is SASEGT. CDR3 length equals 14 residues. V lost 8 bases to trimming and J lost 11 bases; unmatched junction nucleotides: 9. The CDR3 DNA sequence: TGTGCCAGCGTCACTAGCGGGAGGGCGGTGCAGCAGTTCCTC. Protein sequence: CASVTSGRAVQQFL.

Note on this clonotype: This may arise from a read error, as a much more abundant clone is one base away. The J gene is TRBJ1-6, the V gene TRBV11-2; TRBD1 aligns across 9 bases. The CDR3 length is 15 residues. CDR1 SGHAT and CDR2 FQNNGV come from the germline V gene. The CDR3 region is CASSSSTGGNSPPHF. In nucleotides, the CDR3 is TGTGCCAGCAGCTCTTCCACAGGGGGCAATTCACCCCCCCACTTT.

This clonotype was observed a handful of times. The J gene is TRBJ2-1, the V gene TRBV12-3 or TRBV12-4, with TRBD2 identical over 13 bases. V was clipped by 6 bases and J by 6 bases; unmatched bases: 5. There are 15 residues in the CDR3. CDR3 DNA sequence: TGTGCCAGCAGCCAGGGACTAGCGGGGCTCAATGAGCAGTTCTTC. It codes for CASSQGLAGLNEQFF.

The rearrangement uses TRBV20-1 and TRBJ2-5, with D unresolved. Looked up from germline, CDR1 is DFQATT and CDR2 is SNEGSKA (reference sequence). V lost 3 bases, J lost 2 bases, and 13 bases lay in between. This CDR3 contains 14 residues. CDR3 sequence: CSASPRQLQETQYF. CDR3 bases: TGCAGTGCTAGCCCGAGACAACTTCAAGAGACCCAGTACTTC.

The J gene is TRBJ1-1, the V gene TRBV3-1; maybe TRBD1 (6 bases). The CDR3 length is 14 residues. The V end was cut by 4 bases, the J end by 1 base, with 10 bases between. Germline V gene data show CDR1 as LGHDT and CDR2 as YNNKEL (reference sequence). Here the CDR3 reads CASSRRGGNTEAFF. The CDR3 nucleotides are TGTGCCAGCAGCCGACGAGGGGGGAACACTGAAGCTTTCTTT. Full variable domain (remainder filled in from reference TRBV3-1 and TRBJ1-1): DTAVSQTPKYLVTQMGNDKSIKCEQNLGHDTMYWYKQDSKKFLKIMFSYNNKELIINETVPNRFSPKSPDKAHLNLHINSLELGDSAVYFCASSRRGGNTEAFFGQGTRLTVV.

This clonotype has ten or more counts. The V call is TRBV4-1, the J call TRBJ2-7, with D tentatively TRBD2 (5 bases). This CDR3 spans 16 amino acids. V shed 4 bases and J shed 3 bases, with 19 bases lying between them. CDR1 is MGHRA, CDR2 YSYEKL, per germline. Written as DNA, the CDR3 is TGCGCCAGCAGCCCGATTTTCCGGCAGGAGGTCTACGAGCAGTACTTC. This codes for CASSPIFRQEVYEQYF.

In its sample, this clonotype was seen many times. The V and J genes are TRBV7-3 and TRBJ2-2; a possible D gene is TRBD2 (5 bases). The germline V gene has CDR1 SGHTA and CDR2 FQGTGA. The CDR3 has 14 residues. V lost 8 bases and J lost 1, with 11 bases in between. DNA of the CDR3: TGTGCCAGCCGGCAAGCGGTGAACACCGGGGAGCTGTTTTTT. This translates into CASRQAVNTGELFF.

This clonotype is classed as medium-sized. The V call is TRBV19, the J call TRBJ1-1; weak D call: TRBD1 (5 bases). The CDR3 extends over 15 amino acids. Germline CDR1 and CDR2: LNHDA and SQIVND (reference sequence). Trimming took 3 bases from V and 0 from J, leaving 11 bases between them. Here the CDR3 reads CASSIDSDMNTEAFF. CDR3 DNA sequence: TGTGCCAGTAGTATTGACAGTGACATGAACACTGAAGCTTTCTTT.

About this clonotype itself: Because the CDR3 is missing its conserved closing phenylalanine or tryptophan, this is likely a read error. The chain combines TRBV20-1 with TRBJ2-1, with TRBD2 matching over 10 bases. The V gene's germline CDR1 is DFQATT and CDR2 SNEGSKA (reference sequence). Trimming cost V 0 bases and J 7 bases; bases outside gene matches: 9. This CDR3 has 16 residues. In DNA form, the CDR3 reads TGCAGTGCTAGAGATCGGAGCGGGAGGGCCGATAATGAGCAGTTCTTG. This sequence encodes CSARDRSGRADNEQFL.

This clonotype was recorded at least ten times. The rearrangement links TRBV12-3 or TRBV12-4 to TRBJ1-2, with D possibly matching TRBD1 (6 bases). CDR3 size: 13 residues. V was shortened by 6 bases and J by 2 bases, with 10 bases between the two germline ends. This CDR3 reads CASSRGQNYGYTF. The CDR3 DNA reads as TGTGCCAGCAGCCGAGGACAGAACTATGGCTACACCTTC.

With respect to this clonotype: The junction departs from germline at one end; a sequencing error may be responsible. The chain couples TRBV6-1 to TRBJ1-2; 11 positions match TRBD1. The germline V gene encodes CDR1 MNHNS and CDR2 SASEGT. There are 17 residues in the CDR3. CDR3 nucleotide sequence: TGTGCCAGTAGTCCTCGGACAGGGGGCGCCCACATCTATGTCTACACCTTC. Its protein is CASSPRTGGAHIYVYTF.

The V and J genes are TRBV18 and TRBJ2-2; a weak D match, TRBD2 (6 bases). Germline V gene data show CDR1 as KGHSH and CDR2 as LQKENI. Deletions cut 1 base from V and 2 bases from J, with 11 bases between. This CDR3 comprises 16 residues. In nucleotides, the CDR3 is TGTGCCAGCTCACCACGTGTAGCGGACAACACCGGGGAGCTGTTTTTT. Residues: CASSPRVADNTGELFF.

This clonotype was picked up many times. The rearrangement joins TRBV19 to TRBJ2-7, with D perhaps TRBD1 or TRBD2 (5 bases each). The CDR3 runs to 13 residues. V lost 5 bases and J lost 6, with 14 bases in between. The germline V gene has CDR1 LNHDA and CDR2 SQIVND (reference sequence). DNA of the CDR3: TGTGCCAGTAGTTTGAGGGGCCCGAGCGAGCAGTACTTC. It specifies CASSLRGPSEQYF.

This clonotype was seen ten or more times. The V call is TRBV5-1, the J call TRBJ2-3; possibly TRBD2 for D (6 bases). The V end lost 2 bases, the J end lost 4 bases, and 11 bases lay between the germline ends. The CDR3 consists of 14 residues. Germline V CDR1 and CDR2: SGHRS, YFSETQ. CDR3 nucleotides: TGCGCCAGCAGCTTCCGGGAGCATCCAGATACGCAGTATTTT. Amino acid sequence: CASSFREHPDTQYF. The variable domain in full, with the rest retrieved from reference TRBV5-1 and TRBJ2-3, is KAGVTQTPRYLIKTRGQQVTLSCSPISGHRSVSWYQQTPGQGLQFLFEYFSETQRNKGNFPGRFSGRQFSNSRSEMNVSTLELGDSALYLCASSFREHPDTQYFGPGTRLTVL.

The gene calls are TRBV15 and TRBJ2-6; D is undetermined. The CDR3 length is 14 residues. Germline CDR1 reads LNHNV; CDR2 reads YYDKDF (reference sequence). Trimming left V 6 bases short and J 0 bases short, with 6 bases between. The CDR3: CATRVGSGANVLTF. The CDR3 coding sequence is TGTGCCACCAGAGTAGGCTCTGGGGCCAACGTCCTGACTTTC.

Relative to its sample, this clonotype is medium-sized (0.01 to 0.1%). The chain uses TRBV6-5 and TRBJ2-7; 8 nucleotides align to TRBD2. Germline V CDR1 and CDR2: MNHEY, SVGAGI. The length of the CDR3 is 14 residues. With 2 bases clipped from V and 0 bases from J, the junction kept 0 bases outside the gene matches. The DNA for the CDR3 is TGTGCCAGCAGTTACGGGACTAGCTCCTACGAGCAGTACTTC. Its protein is CASSYGTSSYEQYF.

This clonotype was seen just once. A much larger clone is a single base away; this may be a read error. The rearrangement links TRBV20-1 to TRBJ1-5; D is uncertain. V was cut by 4 bases and J by 4 bases, with 8 bases left in between. CDR3 length: 12 residues. Germline V lookup: CDR1 DFQATT, CDR2 SNEGSKA (reference sequence). CDR3 nucleotides: TGCAGTGCTAATAACGTGAATCAGCCCCAGCATTTT. Its protein is CSANNVNQPQHF.

Only one count was recorded for this clonotype. A much larger clone differs by one base, so this may be a read error. CDR3: CARQGQGKAGELFF. CDR3 coding DNA: TGTGCCAGACAGGGACAGGGAAAGGCCGGGGAGCTGTTTTTT. The gene calls are TRBV19 and TRBJ2-2; 9 nucleotides match TRBD1. CDR1 and CDR2 from the germline V gene are LNHDA and SQIVND (reference sequence). This CDR3 has 14 amino acids. The V and J ends lost 9 bases and 6 bases, in that order; junction bases with no gene match: 8. The entire variable domain, with the rest obtained from reference TRBV19 and TRBJ2-2, is as follows: DGGITQSPKYLFRKEGQNVTLSCEQNLNHDAMYWYRQDPGQGLRLIYYSQIVNDFQKGDIAEGYSVSREKKESFPLTVTSAQKNPTAFYLCARQGQGKAGELFFGEGSRLTVL.

About this clonotype: A much larger clone differs by one base, so this may be a read error. The rearrangement joins TRBV10-3 to TRBJ1-6; D remains ambiguous. The CDR3 is 15 residues long. Germline assignment: CDR1 ENHRY and CDR2 SYGVKD. Written as DNA, the CDR3 is TGTGCCATCAGTGACGGTTCGGGGATGAGGTCACCCCTCTACTTT. Protein: CAISDGSGMRSPLYF.

The rearrangement joins TRBV12-3 or TRBV12-4 to TRBJ1-1; D is unresolved. The CDR3 spans 14 residues. V gave up 6 bases and J gave up 1 base, with 12 bases separating them. This chain's CDR3 is CASRGTVGNTEAFF. Here the CDR3 DNA reads TGTGCCAGCAGGGGAACAGTCGGGAACACTGAAGCTTTCTTT.

A note on this clonotype: It may be a read error: a sequence one base away is much more abundant. The V and J genes are TRBV12-3 or TRBV12-4 and TRBJ1-2; TRBD1 might be the D (6 bases). The CDR3 covers 13 residues. CDR3 loop: CASSPGWGRGYNF. CDR3 sequence (DNA): TGTGCCAGCAGTCCCGGGTGGGGGCGGGGCTACAACTTC.

This chain links TRBV6-1 with TRBJ2-3; tentative D call: TRBD1 (6 bases). There are 13 residues in the CDR3. Trimming shortened V by 6 bases and J by 1 base, and 8 bases separated the two germline ends. CDR1 is MNHNS, CDR2 SASEGT, per germline. This CDR3 is CASRDSGTDTQYF. For the CDR3, the DNA is TGTGCCAGCAGGGACAGCGGCACAGATACGCAGTATTTT.

This clonotype is labeled medium-sized (0.01 to 0.1%). The rearrangement uses TRBV28 and TRBJ1-2; D uncertain. Germline V gene data show CDR1 as MDHEN and CDR2 as SYDVKM. The CDR3 is 13 amino acids. The V end was cut by 2 bases, the J end by 8 bases, with 12 bases between. CDR3 in DNA: TGTGCCAGCAGTTTAAGGTCCGCTCGAGGCTACACCTTC. Translating it yields CASSLRSARGYTF.

This clonotype was seen many times. The chain is built from TRBV6-2 or TRBV6-3 and TRBJ1-1, with D hard to call. Germline V CDR1 and CDR2: MNHEY, SVGEGT. V was pared by 2 bases and J by 0 bases, with 4 bases between. This CDR3 spans 13 amino acids. The CDR3 loop reads CASSYMMNTEAFF. The CDR3 DNA follows: TGTGCCAGCAGTTACATGATGAACACTGAAGCTTTCTTT.

This clonotype is medium-sized (0.01 to 0.1%). The chain combines TRBV27 with TRBJ2-3; D gene ambiguous. The CDR3 contains 14 residues. V was cut by 4 bases and J by 2 bases, with 10 bases left in between. Germline loops: CDR1 MNHEY, CDR2 SMNVEV (reference sequence). CDR3 DNA: TGTGCCAGCAGTTGGAACGATCTCACAGATACGCAGTATTTT. It codes for CASSWNDLTDTQYF.

About this clonotype itself: Because the CDR3 is missing its conserved closing phenylalanine or tryptophan, this is likely a read error. The J gene is TRBJ2-5, the V gene TRBV30; no clear D gene. This CDR3 is 13 amino acids long. Per germline, CDR1 GTSNPN and CDR2 SVGIG (reference sequence). V gave up 0 bases and J gave up 6 bases, with 11 bases separating them. CDR3 sequence (DNA): TGTGCCTGGAGTGTATACGCTGGCCAGACCCAGTACCTC. Translation gives CAWSVYAGQTQYL.

Worth noting for this clonotype: A much larger clone lies one base from this, so it may be a read error. The rearrangement links TRBV7-3 to TRBJ2-1, with D unclear. The CDR3 is made up of 13 amino acids. The germline V gene encodes CDR1 SGHTA and CDR2 FQGTGA. CDR3 residues: CASSLMVYNEQSF. In nucleotides, the CDR3 is TGTGCCAGCAGCTTAATGGTCTACAATGAGCAGTCCTTC.

This clonotype was recorded many times. The rearrangement links TRBV6-1 to TRBJ2-3; maybe TRBD2 (5 bases). Trimming left V 2 bases short and J 4 bases short, with 10 bases between. CDR3 size: 14 residues. CDR1 and CDR2 from the germline V gene are MNHNS and SASEGT. CDR3 residues: CASSERGQSDTQYF. CDR3 bases: TGTGCCAGCAGTGAACGAGGGCAGTCAGATACGCAGTATTTT.

Details on this clonotype: A read error may produce the germline difference seen at one junction end. The chain combines TRBV3-1 with TRBJ2-2; TRBD2 matches 7 bases. The CDR3 extends over 16 amino acids. Germline V gene data show CDR1 as LGHDT and CDR2 as YNNKEL (reference sequence). CDR3: CANSQGQGGRTGELFF. The CDR3 DNA is TGTGCCAACAGCCAAGGGCAGGGAGGGCGAACCGGAGAGCTGTTTTTT.

The chain employs TRBV14 and TRBJ2-1; tentatively, D is TRBD1 (6 bases). There are 15 residues in the CDR3. Germline CDR1 SGHDN, CDR2 FVKESK. V lost 1 base to trimming and J lost 5 bases, with 12 bases between them. The CDR3 DNA is TGTGCCAGCAGCCAAGCCGGGACATGGAACAATGAGCAGTTCTTC. Translating it yields CASSQAGTWNNEQFF.